Presented here are 30 T cell receptor beta chains from one specimen sequenced in a study of regulatory T cells in long-lasting Graves disease. The authors built TCR beta libraries using iRepertoire HTBI primers and Arm-PCR of CDR3 regions. TCRdb passed the multiplex PCR reads through MiXCR, listing each CDR3 protein once. The sample carries roughly 250,000 distinct CDR3 sequences, around 19% recorded once. As to time point: newly diagnosed GD, antithyroid drugs for less than 3 months. Construction of the TCR library relied on RNA isolated from PBMCs. This same sample was also taken into another study, of T cells in Graves' hyperthyroidism and ophthalmopathy.

The input for sequencing was peripheral blood mononuclear cells (PBMCs), taken at new diagnosis, from a patient treated with antithyroid drugs. All receptors come from a woman in her 30s with Graves disease.

Many counts were recorded for this clonotype. The CDR3 here is CASSLGQGFRNTGELFF. The DNA for the CDR3 is TGTGCCAGCAGTTTAGGACAGGGATTCAGGAACACCGGGGAGCTGTTTTTT. The J gene is TRBJ2-2, the V gene TRBV12-3 or TRBV12-4; 7 bases match TRBD1. V gave up 1 base and J gave up 1 base; unmatched junction bases: 6. CDR3 length: 17 amino acids.

The table lists this clonotype with a count of one. A much larger clonotype is one base distant, so this may be a read error. This chain connects TRBV7-9 to TRBJ2-2; D tentatively fits TRBD1 or TRBD2 (5 bases each). The CDR3 contains 15 residues. The germline V gene encodes CDR1 SEHNR and CDR2 FQNEAQ (reference sequence). The CDR3 loop is CASSQGAGEPGKLFF. CDR3 in DNA: TGCGCCAGCAGCCAAGGGGCAGGAGAGCCCGGGAAGCTGTTTTTT.

This clonotype has a handful of counts. This rearrangement joins TRBV6-2 or TRBV6-3 to TRBJ2-2; 9 nucleotides align to TRBD1. The germline V gene encodes CDR1 MNHEY and CDR2 SVGEGT. V shed 4 bases, J shed 6 bases, and the junction held 6 bases outside the gene matches. CDR3 length: 15 amino acids. The CDR3 here is CASSFETGGPGELFF. The CDR3, as DNA: TGTGCCAGCAGTTTTGAGACAGGGGGTCCCGGGGAGCTGTTTTTT.

As for this clonotype: Since a far larger clone is one base different, this is likely a read error. V is TRBV12-3 or TRBV12-4 and J is TRBJ1-3; D is uncertain. The ends were cut back, 6 bases at V and 3 bases at J, with 12 bases in the middle. This CDR3 is built from 14 residues. CDR3 nucleotide sequence: TGTGCCAGCAGCCAACATGGGGATGGAAACACCATATATTTT. Its translation: CASSQHGDGNTIYF.

This clonotype was recorded many times. The gene calls are TRBV20-1 and TRBJ1-5; maybe TRBD1 (5 bases). This CDR3 region has 14 residues. The V end was cut by 6 bases, the J end by 7 bases, with 19 bases between. Germline loops: CDR1 DFQATT, CDR2 SNEGSKA (reference sequence). In DNA form, the CDR3 reads TGCAGTGCCACCCGTGGGGGTGGAGGACAGCCCCAGCATTTT. Its protein product is CSATRGGGGQPQHF.

This clonotype was seen a handful of times. A much larger clone sits a single nucleotide away, making a read error possible. Likely a read error: the CDR3 ends without its conserved phenylalanine or tryptophan. The chain combines TRBV7-9 with TRBJ2-3, with D maybe TRBD2 (6 bases). There are 15 residues in the CDR3. V was clipped by 6 bases and J by 2 bases, with 15 bases between them. Germline V gene lookup returns CDR1 SEHNR and CDR2 FQNEAQ (reference sequence). The CDR3 DNA reads TGTGCCAGCAGAGATGGGGGGTCGATCACAGATACGCAGTATCTT. It yields the protein CASRDGGSITDTQYL.

This chain uses TRBV7-2 with TRBJ1-1; perhaps TRBD1 as D (6 bases). V was cut by 5 bases and J by 5 bases, with 30 bases left in between. Germline V CDR1 and CDR2: SGHTA, FQGNSA. The CDR3 contains 19 residues. The CDR3 DNA sequence: TGTGCCAGCAGCCTAAGGTCCATGGGGCGGCGGGGGGCAACAACTGAAGCTTTCTTT. Translated: CASSLRSMGRRGATTEAFF. The variable domain in full, with the rest retrieved from reference TRBV7-2 and TRBJ1-1, is GAGVSQSPSNKVTEKGKDVELRCDPISGHTALYWYRQSLGQGLEFLIYFQGNSAPDKSGLPSDRFSAERTGGSVSTLTIQRTQQEDSAVYLCASSLRSMGRRGATTEAFFGQGTRLTVV.

This clonotype was recorded many times. A junction end diverges from the germline sequence, so it may reflect a read error. The V call is TRBV5-1, the J call TRBJ1-2, with D tentatively TRBD1 (5 bases). Germline V CDR1 and CDR2: SGHRS, YFSETQ. The CDR3 spans 17 residues. CDR3 nucleotide sequence: TGTGCCAGCAGCCGCGGGGGTTGGGAGCCAACCTCCTATGGCTACACCTTC. It yields the protein CASSRGGWEPTSYGYTF.

In the case of this clonotype: The missing conserved phenylalanine or tryptophan at the end of this CDR3 makes a read error likely. The chain carries TRBV5-1 and TRBJ2-1; 7 bases fit TRBD2. Germline V lookup: CDR1 SGHRS, CDR2 YFSETQ. The CDR3 sequence is 15 residues long. CDR3 DNA sequence: TGCGCCAGCAGCTTGGAGCTAGCGGACCACAATGAACAGTTCGTC. Its translation: CASSLELADHNEQFV.

Ten or more counts support this clonotype. The chain couples TRBV20-1 to TRBJ2-3; 8 nucleotides align to TRBD2. The ends lost 1 base at V and 1 base at J; junction bases unmatched: 4. This CDR3 is 15 amino acids long. Germline assignment: CDR1 DFQATT and CDR2 SNEGSKA (reference sequence). The CDR3 DNA reads TGCAGTGCTAGAGTAAGAGCGGGGGGCACAGATACGCAGTATTTT. The encoded protein is CSARVRAGGTDTQYF.

In this sample, this clonotype turned up a few times. This rearrangement joins TRBV7-9 to TRBJ1-3; perhaps TRBD1 as D (6 bases). Trimming removed 5 bases from V and 8 bases from J, with 19 bases in between. This CDR3 comprises 15 residues. The germline gives CDR1 SEHNR, CDR2 FQNEAQ (reference sequence). Written as DNA, the CDR3 is TGTGCCAGCAGCCGACTGATCGGGGGCGGTGACACCATATATTTT. The encoded protein is CASSRLIGGGDTIYF.

This clonotype was counted ten times or more. V usage is TRBV6-1 and J usage is TRBJ1-1; TRBD1 matches at 7 bases. This CDR3 has 13 residues. Germline values: CDR1 MNHNS, CDR2 SASEGT. V shed 6 bases, J shed 5 bases, and the junction held 6 bases outside the gene matches. CDR3 sequence reads: CASSGRRGTEAFF. The DNA of the CDR3 is TGTGCCAGCAGCGGCCGCAGGGGGACTGAAGCTTTCTTT.

This clonotype was recorded many times. The chain has TRBV5-1 and TRBJ1-1, with a weak D call TRBD1 (5 bases). The CDR3 is 15 amino acids. Germline V gene data show CDR1 as SGHRS and CDR2 as YFSETQ. V shed 4 bases and J shed 4 bases, with 17 bases lying between them. The CDR3 here is CASSLVYRGSTEAFF. The CDR3 region has the DNA TGCGCCAGCAGCCTGGTTTATCGGGGGAGCACTGAAGCTTTCTTT.

This clonotype has at least ten counts. The chain is built from TRBV20-1 and TRBJ2-5; 7 bases agree with TRBD1. The V gene's germline CDR1 is DFQATT and CDR2 SNEGSKA (reference sequence). The CDR3 covers 15 residues. Trimming at V came to 1 base and at J to 4 bases, leaving 9 bases not matched to a gene. CDR3 region: CSARAPDRTRETQYF. As DNA, the CDR3 is TGCAGTGCTAGAGCTCCGGACAGGACACGAGAGACCCAGTACTTC.

The chain carries TRBV30 and TRBJ2-7; D may be TRBD2 (5 bases). V lost 1 base and J 4 bases, leaving 14 bases between the germline ends. The CDR3 has 14 residues. Germline CDR1 is GTSNPN and CDR2 is SVGIG (reference sequence). The CDR3 sequence: CAWSGTGYGYEQYF. DNA of the CDR3: TGTGCCTGGAGTGGGACTGGCTATGGGTACGAGCAGTACTTC.

This clonotype was observed at least ten times. This chain connects TRBV20-1 to TRBJ2-7; the match to TRBD2 covers 9 bases. CDR1 and CDR2 (germline): DFQATT, SNEGSKA (reference sequence). Germline trimming cut 4 bases from V and 5 bases from J; bases unmatched to any gene: 18. The CDR3 has 17 residues. DNA for the CDR3: TGCAGTGCTAACCCCGGCGGGCGCGGGCTAGCGGGGAACGAGCAGTACTTC. Its protein product is CSANPGGRGLAGNEQYF.

At least ten counts were recorded for this clonotype. The chain is built from TRBV6-2 or TRBV6-3 and TRBJ2-1, with 10 bases that match TRBD2. V trimming: 7 bases; J trimming: 4 bases; junction bases outside the gene matches: 7. CDR3 length: 15 residues. Germline V gene sequence: CDR1 MNHEY, CDR2 SVGEGT. The CDR3 region has the DNA TGTGCCAGCACAGCTAGCGGGGGCCCTTACAATGAGCAGTTCTTC. This gives the protein CASTASGGPYNEQFF.

V is TRBV12-3 or TRBV12-4 and J is TRBJ1-1; D ambiguous. This CDR3 contains 15 residues. With 7 bases removed from V and 1 base from J, the gap between germline ends came to 16 bases. The CDR3 sequence is CASKKSGAKNTEAFF. The CDR3 nucleotides read TGTGCCAGCAAAAAAAGCGGAGCTAAGAACACTGAAGCTTTCTTT.

This clonotype occurred many times. This sequence joins TRBV12-3 or TRBV12-4 and TRBJ1-4, with no clear D. Trimming shortened V by 5 bases and J by 10 bases, and 8 bases separated the two germline ends. The CDR3 has 11 residues. CDR3 bases: TGTGCCAGCAGTACGCGCGGAAAACTGTTTTTT. Residues: CASSTRGKLFF.

This clonotype was seen ten or more times. This chain joins TRBV4-1 and TRBJ1-4; no clear D gene. The CDR3 runs to 12 residues. Trimming cost V 1 base and J 8 bases, with 5 bases left between them. Per germline, CDR1 MGHRA and CDR2 YSYEKL. The CDR3 here is CASSQVAEKLFF. The CDR3 DNA reads TGCGCCAGCAGCCAAGTGGCGGAAAAACTGTTTTTT.

At least ten counts were recorded for this clonotype. In DNA, the CDR3 is TGTGCCAGCTCACGGGACAGCCGAGCTGAAGCTTTCTTT. Encoded protein: CASSRDSRAEAFF. The rearrangement uses TRBV6-2 or TRBV6-3 and TRBJ1-1, with 7 bases lining up with TRBD1. Trimming took 8 bases from V and 6 from J; bases not matched to a gene: 9. The CDR3 spans 13 residues. Germline V gene lookup returns CDR1 MNHEY and CDR2 SVGEGT.

This clonotype was detected a few times. Its ends do not fully match the called genes, so a read error is possible. This chain joins TRBV5-1 and TRBJ2-1, with TRBD1 matching 8 bases. Germline CDR1 reads SGHRS; CDR2 reads YFSETQ. The CDR3 has 17 amino acids. CDR3 protein: CASSLAGTGFMGNERFF. The CDR3 DNA follows: TGCGCCAGCAGCTTGGCTGGGACAGGATTTATGGGGAATGAGCGGTTCTTC.

The chain uses TRBV12-3 or TRBV12-4 and TRBJ1-6; no reliable D call. Trimming removed 2 bases at V and 5 bases at J, with 4 bases between. The CDR3 has 13 amino acids. The CDR3 protein is CASSLHDNSPLHF. Here the CDR3 DNA reads TGTGCCAGCAGTTTACATGATAATTCACCCCTCCACTTT.

This clonotype showed up many times. V is TRBV2 and J is TRBJ2-2; D is undetermined. CDR3 length: 13 residues. Germline assignment: CDR1 SNHLY and CDR2 FYNNEI. V lost 0 bases, J lost 5 bases, and 4 bases lay in between. The CDR3 here is CASSEAGTGELFF. CDR3 bases: TGTGCCAGCAGTGAAGCGGGTACCGGGGAGCTGTTTTTT.

This clonotype has ten or more counts. The chain joins TRBV3-1 to TRBJ1-4; a possible D gene is TRBD1 (5 bases). From germline, CDR1 is LGHDT and CDR2 YNNKEL (reference sequence). The CDR3 spans 17 residues. V lost 5 bases, J lost 7 bases, and 23 bases lay in between. The CDR3 protein is CASSYSFLTADFEKLFF. The CDR3 nucleotides are TGTGCCAGCAGCTACTCCTTCTTGACAGCTGATTTTGAAAAACTGTTTTTT.

Many counts were recorded for this clonotype. This rearrangement joins TRBV10-2 to TRBJ1-1; D is ambiguous. The CDR3 has 12 residues. The V gene lost 7 bases and the J gene lost 4 bases, with 10 bases spanning the gap. Germline V gene sequence: CDR1 WSHSY, CDR2 SAAADI. The CDR3 DNA follows: TGCGCCAGCATGACTGGCGGCACTGAAGCTTTCTTT. Its protein is CASMTGGTEAFF.

Ten or more counts support this clonotype. The gene calls are TRBV7-2 and TRBJ1-5; D remains ambiguous. This CDR3 contains 15 residues. V was pared by 6 bases and J by 4 bases, with 16 bases between. Germline values: CDR1 SGHTA, CDR2 FQGNSA. Written as DNA, the CDR3 is TGTGCCAGCAGGATAGACCGTGGGAGTAATCAGCCCCAGCATTTT. As protein: CASRIDRGSNQPQHF. Together with reference TRBV7-2 and TRBJ1-5, the CDR3 gives the full variable domain: GAGVSQSPSNKVTEKGKDVELRCDPISGHTALYWYRQSLGQGLEFLIYFQGNSAPDKSGLPSDRFSAERTGGSVSTLTIQRTQQEDSAVYLCASRIDRGSNQPQHFGDGTRLSIL.

This clonotype was seen ten or more times. This rearrangement joins TRBV2 to TRBJ2-5, with D possibly being TRBD2 (6 bases). Trimming left V 3 bases short and J 5 bases short, with 13 bases between. Germline V CDR1 and CDR2: SNHLY, FYNNEI. The CDR3 consists of 14 residues. CDR3 in amino acids: CASSDDSGHETQYF. The CDR3 DNA follows: TGTGCCAGCAGTGACGACAGCGGGCACGAGACCCAGTACTTC.

Turning to this clonotype: A far bigger clonotype differs at one base, so this is likely a read error. The V and J genes are TRBV12-3 or TRBV12-4 and TRBJ1-1; D unresolved. V lost 8 bases and J lost 1, with 11 bases in between. The CDR3 totals 13 residues. The CDR3 reads CASGKNWNTEAFF. The CDR3 DNA follows: TGTGCCAGCGGGAAGAACTGGAACACTGAAGCTTTCTTT.

The genes are TRBV13 and TRBJ2-1; possibly TRBD2 for D (7 bases). The CDR3 contains 13 residues. Germline CDR1 PRHDT, CDR2 FYEKMQ (reference sequence). V was pared by 2 bases and J by 8 bases, with 10 bases between. In DNA form, the CDR3 reads TGTGCCAGCAGCTTATGGGGGGGGCATGAGCAGTTCTTC. Amino acids: CASSLWGGHEQFF. Using reference TRBV13 and TRBJ2-1 for the parts outside the CDR3, the full variable domain is AAGVIQSPRHLIKEKRETATLKCYPIPRHDTVYWYQQGPGQDPQFLISFYEKMQSDKGSIPDRFSAQQFSDYHSELNMSSLELGDSALYFCASSLWGGHEQFFGPGTRLTVL.